A selection of T cell receptor beta chains follows, all from one sample in a study of OX40 agonist ivuxolimab in advanced cancers. TCRdb keeps only in-frame clones here, not all; method: immunoSEQ multiplex PCR. The table includes some 80,000 clones, 85% to 90% detected once. The source was CD4+ or CD8+ T cells sorted from blood, collected in a trial of the OX40 agonist ivuxolimab. Receptors originate from an adult with an advanced solid tumor such as melanoma, head and neck, liver or kidney cancer. The CDR3 runs from the conserved cysteine through the conserved F or W. Each record gives: J gene, clone size, V gene, CDR3 protein. Not every row has a clone size; where given, it reads once, few, many or a size class.

TRBJ2-1 . TRBV10-1 CASSEGGLGNEQFF
TRBJ2-1 few TRBV11-3 CASSLTTYNEQFF
TRBJ1-5 . TRBV4-1 CASSQEIWVGQPQHF
TRBJ1-1 once TRBV6-5 CASSPTGTEAFF
TRBJ1-4 once TRBV2 CASSLRQGAGEKLFF
TRBJ2-3 . TRBV6-1 CASSAGRHQGSDTQYF
TRBJ2-2 . TRBV19 CASSITGSNTGELFF
TRBJ2-7 . TRBV7-2 CASSRATGVYEQYF
TRBJ1-3 . TRBV29-1 CSVFRRSGNTIYF
TRBJ2-6 . TRBV2 CASSRGGPGANVLTF
TRBJ2-3 once TRBV2 CASSGRERGSTDTQYF
TRBJ1-2 . TRBV7-2 CASSLETGGRGYTF
TRBJ1-6 . TRBV6-5 CASSYRGRNNSPLHF